A single sample gave rise to the 27 T cell receptor beta chains below, sequenced in a study of blood T cell repertoires in COVID-19. Data came from immunoSEQ multiplex PCR; TCRdb stores just in-frame clones and leaves some out. The sample lists hundreds of thousands of clones, 83% occurring once. Sequences were obtained from PBMCs or T cells enriched from blood (not recorded which). These receptors all come from a woman between 40 and 50 years old who had been exposed to COVID-19.

V usage is TRBV5-4 and J usage is TRBJ2-7, with 7 bases aligning to TRBD2. CDR3 size: 13 residues. Germline trimming cut 3 bases from V and 2 bases from J; bases unmatched to any gene: 2. Looked up from germline, CDR1 is SGHNT and CDR2 is YYREEE (reference sequence). Here the CDR3 reads CASSWAGAYEQYF. In DNA, the CDR3 is TGTGCCAGCAGCTGGGCGGGGGCCTACGAGCAGTACTTC. The variable domain in full, completed from reference TRBV5-4 and TRBJ2-7, reads ETGVTQSPTHLIKTRGQQVTLRCSSQSGHNTVSWYQQALGQGPQFIFQYYREEENGRGNFPPRFSGLQFPNYSSELNVNALELDDSALYLCASSWAGAYEQYFGPGTRLTVT.

In its sample, this clone was seen a few times. The chain carries TRBV27 and TRBJ1-5, with 7 bases lining up with TRBD1. Trimming at V came to 6 bases and at J to 5 bases, leaving 7 bases not matched to a gene. The germline V gene has CDR1 MNHEY and CDR2 SMNVEV (reference sequence). This CDR3 region has 14 residues. Here the CDR3 DNA reads TGTGCCAGCAGCCCGGGACAGACCTATCAGCCCCAGCATTTT. The encoded protein is CASSPGQTYQPQHF.

The genes are TRBV10-3 and TRBJ2-1; a weak D match, TRBD1 (5 bases). V dropped 5 bases and J dropped 5 bases, with 13 bases sitting between them. The CDR3 has 14 amino acids. Germline-derived CDR1 and CDR2 are ENHRY and SYGVKD. The CDR3 reads CAISRREGDNEQFF. CDR3 bases: TGTGCCATCAGTCGACGAGAAGGGGACAATGAGCAGTTCTTC.

This rearrangement joins TRBV11-2 to TRBJ2-5; D might be TRBD2 (7 bases). The germline V gene has CDR1 SGHAT and CDR2 FQNNGV. The V end was cut by 7 bases, the J end by 5 bases, with 23 bases between. The CDR3 totals 16 residues. Here the CDR3 reads CASNLGAQRGGETQYF. The DNA of the CDR3 is TGTGCCAGCAACCTGGGGGCGCAGCGGGGAGGGGAGACCCAGTACTTC.

This chain joins TRBV18 and TRBJ2-5, with 7 bases that match TRBD1. Germline V lookup: CDR1 KGHSH, CDR2 LQKENI. V dropped 8 bases and J dropped 1; count of bases not matched to a gene: 7. This CDR3 has 14 amino acids. CDR3 in amino acids: CASTPTGPQETQYF. The DNA of the CDR3 is TGTGCCAGCACCCCGACAGGGCCCCAAGAGACCCAGTACTTC.

This clone occurred once. The chain combines TRBV5-1 with TRBJ2-2, with 8 bases fitting TRBD2. The CDR3 runs 15 residues. V lost 0 bases and J lost 5; bases outside the gene matches: 3. Germline V gives CDR1 SGHRS, CDR2 YFSETQ. CDR3 sequence reads: CASSLAAGGTGELFF. The CDR3, as DNA: TGCGCCAGCAGCTTGGCGGCGGGGGGTACCGGGGAGCTGTTTTTT.

This chain links TRBV6-5 with TRBJ2-5, with a possible D match to TRBD2 (5 bases). Germline V gene sequence: CDR1 MNHEY, CDR2 SVGAGI. V was trimmed by 5 bases and J by 9 bases, leaving 16 bases between them. This CDR3 is 13 amino acids long. Here the CDR3 reads CASSQDDQRAQYF. The CDR3 nucleotides are TGTGCCAGCAGTCAGGACGATCAGAGGGCCCAGTACTTC.

The chain recombines TRBV5-4 with TRBJ1-1; TRBD1 matches at 8 bases. J gave up 5 bases and V 4 bases, and 4 bases lay outside the gene matches. The CDR3 loop spans 13 amino acids. CDR1 is SGHNT, CDR2 YYREEE, per germline (reference sequence). The CDR3 DNA reads TGTGCCAGCAGCGACAGGGGTTGGACTGAAGCTTTCTTT. Amino acids: CASSDRGWTEAFF.

The chain carries TRBV2 and TRBJ2-5; 7 bases are shared with TRBD2. This CDR3 comprises 18 residues. V trimming: 2 bases; J trimming: 4 bases; junction bases outside the gene matches: 16. Germline values: CDR1 SNHLY, CDR2 FYNNEI. The CDR3 bases are TGTGCCAGCAGTGAAAAGCGGGGTTCTCGACTGAGGGGAGAGACCCAGTACTTC. It yields the protein CASSEKRGSRLRGETQYF.

The chain has TRBV15 and TRBJ2-1; D may be TRBD1 (6 bases). The V end was cut by 5 bases, the J end by 4 bases, with 15 bases between. The CDR3 has 15 residues. Germline CDR1 LNHNV, CDR2 YYDKDF (reference sequence). CDR3 sequence reads: CATSFNQGYYNEQFF. CDR3 nucleotides: TGTGCCACCAGCTTCAATCAGGGGTATTACAATGAGCAGTTCTTC.

This sequence joins TRBV6-5 and TRBJ1-2; TRBD1 matches 10 bases. The J segment lost 2 bases and the V segment lost 6 bases, leaving 6 bases of the junction unmatched. The CDR3 contains 15 residues. In germline, CDR1 is MNHEY, CDR2 SVGAGI. CDR3 protein: CASSHMTGGNYGYTF. The CDR3 DNA follows: TGTGCCAGCAGCCACATGACAGGGGGCAACTATGGCTACACCTTC.

This chain joins TRBV7-2 and TRBJ1-4; possible D gene TRBD1, 5 bases. This CDR3 region has 14 residues. Trimming pared 4 bases from V and 7 bases from J, leaving 13 bases between. Germline CDR1 is SGHTA and CDR2 is FQGNSA. The CDR3 reads CASSSGWSSEKLFF. Written as DNA, the CDR3 is TGTGCCAGCAGCTCAGGGTGGAGCAGTGAAAAACTGTTTTTT.

Worth noting for this clone: The sample has other DNA sequences that encode this CDR3 too. The V and J genes are TRBV7-3 and TRBJ1-2, with D possibly matching TRBD1 (6 bases). Germline loops: CDR1 SGHTA, CDR2 FQGTGA. V was trimmed by 6 bases and J by 4 bases, leaving 12 bases between them. CDR3 length equals 13 residues. In nucleotides, the CDR3 is TGTGCCAGCAGTCTAACAGGGAGCTATGGCTACACCTTC. Residues: CASSLTGSYGYTF. Full variable domain (outside the CDR3, taken from reference TRBV7-3 and TRBJ1-2): GAGVSQTPSNKVTEKGKYVELRCDPISGHTALYWYRQSLGQGPEFLIYFQGTGAADDSGLPNDRFFAVRPEGSVSTLKIQRTERGDSAVYLCASSLTGSYGYTFGSGTRLTVV.

The sample holds many counts of this clone. This chain connects TRBV14 to TRBJ2-4; D unresolved. Germline V lookup: CDR1 SGHDN, CDR2 FVKESK. V was shortened by 1 base and J by 8 bases, with 12 bases between the two germline ends. The CDR3 extends over 14 amino acids. The CDR3 DNA reads as TGTGCCAGCAGCCAAGGAGCTCGGTCGGACATTCAGTACTTC. Protein: CASSQGARSDIQYF.

A few counts support this clone. The CDR3: CASSLGSQLETQYF. CDR3 DNA: TGTGCCAGCAGCTTAGGGTCCCAGTTAGAGACCCAGTACTTC. The V and J genes are TRBV7-9 and TRBJ2-5; no clear D gene. V was cut by 1 base and J by 4 bases, with 10 bases left in between. Germline CDR1 SEHNR, CDR2 FQNEAQ (reference sequence). This CDR3 has 14 amino acids.

This clone appeared a few times. For the CDR3, the DNA is TGTGCCAGCAGCCCCTCGAGGAGCGTGGTCAACACTGAAGCTTTCTTT. Protein: CASSPSRSVVNTEAFF. This chain uses TRBV6-2 or TRBV6-3 with TRBJ1-1; D not certain. The CDR3 consists of 16 residues. Germline assignment: CDR1 MNHEY and CDR2 SVGEGT. V was trimmed by 6 bases and J by 2 bases, leaving 19 bases between them.

V usage is TRBV7-6 and J usage is TRBJ2-1; D not certain. Germline lookup yields CDR1 SGHVS and CDR2 FNYEAQ. V was cut by 5 bases and J by 2 bases, with 16 bases left in between. The CDR3 loop spans 16 amino acids. The CDR3 loop reads CASSAAGVGPYNEQFF. In DNA form, the CDR3 reads TGTGCCAGCAGCGCCGCCGGCGTGGGCCCCTACAATGAGCAGTTCTTC.

This chain uses TRBV24-1 with TRBJ2-5; tentative D call: TRBD1 (5 bases). Germline V gene data show CDR1 as KGHDR and CDR2 as SFDVKD. There are 19 residues in the CDR3. V lost 4 bases to trimming and J lost 4 bases, with 27 bases between them. The DNA of the CDR3 is TGTGCCACCAGTGACAGGGTGGGTTTTGAAGTGTCCCCCGCAGAGACCCAGTACTTC. It translates to CATSDRVGFEVSPAETQYF.

V and J are TRBV6-5 and TRBJ2-1; 12 nucleotides match TRBD2. The germline V gene has CDR1 MNHEY and CDR2 SVGAGI. This CDR3 contains 15 residues. The V gene end was trimmed by 7 bases and the J gene end by 4 bases; junction bases not matched to a gene: 5. The CDR3 DNA sequence: TGTGCCAGCACCCGGGGACTAGCGGGTTACAATGAGCAGTTCTTC. Translation: CASTRGLAGYNEQFF.

V and J are TRBV7-2 and TRBJ1-2, with D hard to call. The V gene's germline CDR1 is SGHTA and CDR2 FQGNSA. Trimming removed 6 bases from V and 4 bases from J, with 18 bases in between. The CDR3 runs to 15 residues. The CDR3: CASRPGPESSYGYTF. In DNA, the CDR3 is TGTGCCAGCAGGCCAGGTCCTGAATCCTCCTATGGCTACACCTTC.

The genes are TRBV10-3 and TRBJ1-3, with D possibly matching TRBD1 (6 bases). Germline V lookup: CDR1 ENHRY, CDR2 SYGVKD. This CDR3 has 13 residues. V gave up 6 bases and J gave up 3 bases, with 9 bases separating them. Here the CDR3 DNA reads TGTGCCATCAGGGACAGTATTGGAAACACCATATATTTT. Amino acids: CAIRDSIGNTIYF.

CDR3 sequence reads: CASSLGPSGGTDTQYF. In DNA form, the CDR3 reads TGTGCCAGCAGCTTAGGGCCTAGCGGGGGCACAGATACGCAGTATTTT. The rearrangement joins TRBV7-9 to TRBJ2-3; 9 bases line up with TRBD2. Germline CDR1 reads SEHNR; CDR2 reads FQNEAQ (reference sequence). There are 16 residues in the CDR3. The V and J ends lost 1 base and 1 base, in that order; junction bases with no gene match: 3.

The CDR3 spells CASSQGSGGQYF. The CDR3 bases are TGTGCCAGCAGCCAAGGTTCGGGGGGGCAGTACTTC. The chain links TRBV3-1 (or the pseudogene TRBV3-2) to TRBJ2-7; 7 nucleotides align to TRBD2. Germline V gene data show CDR1 as LGHDT and CDR2 as YNNKEL (reference sequence). Unmatched junction bases numbered 3, after V lost 1 base and J lost 9 bases. CDR3 length: 12 amino acids.

V and J are TRBV7-2 and TRBJ1-4; D possibly corresponds to TRBD1 (5 bases). The V end lost 3 bases, the J end lost 4 bases, and 15 bases lay between the germline ends. Germline lookup yields CDR1 SGHTA and CDR2 FQGNSA. The CDR3 covers 16 residues. The CDR3 DNA sequence: TGTGCCAGCAGCTTGTTCAGACAGCCGGTTAATGAAAAACTGTTTTTT. Protein sequence: CASSLFRQPVNEKLFF.

This chain uses TRBV5-1 with TRBJ2-7; 8 positions agree with TRBD1. V trimming: 4 bases; J trimming: 2 bases; junction bases outside the gene matches: 5. The CDR3 contains 14 residues. Germline CDR1 is SGHRS and CDR2 is YFSETQ. The CDR3 loop is CASSTWTGTYEQYF. The CDR3, as DNA: TGCGCCAGCAGCACCTGGACAGGGACCTACGAGCAGTACTTC.

This clone was counted only a few times. This chain uses TRBV9 with TRBJ2-5; D may be TRBD2 (7 bases). V was shortened by 0 bases and J by 3 bases, with 12 bases between the two germline ends. CDR3 size: 15 residues. Germline lookup yields CDR1 SGDLS and CDR2 YYNGEE. The CDR3 region has the DNA TGTGCCAGCAGCGTAGGAGGGGGGGAGGAAGAGACCCAGTACTTC. Translated: CASSVGGGEEETQYF.

V and J are TRBV4-1 and TRBJ1-5; D is possibly TRBD1 (5 bases). V lost 4 bases and J 4 bases, leaving 20 bases between the germline ends. The CDR3 is made up of 17 amino acids. Germline V gives CDR1 MGHRA, CDR2 YSYEKL. This chain's CDR3 is CASSPHPGVSLNQPQHF. CDR3 nucleotides: TGCGCCAGCAGCCCCCACCCGGGGGTCAGTCTAAATCAGCCCCAGCATTTT.